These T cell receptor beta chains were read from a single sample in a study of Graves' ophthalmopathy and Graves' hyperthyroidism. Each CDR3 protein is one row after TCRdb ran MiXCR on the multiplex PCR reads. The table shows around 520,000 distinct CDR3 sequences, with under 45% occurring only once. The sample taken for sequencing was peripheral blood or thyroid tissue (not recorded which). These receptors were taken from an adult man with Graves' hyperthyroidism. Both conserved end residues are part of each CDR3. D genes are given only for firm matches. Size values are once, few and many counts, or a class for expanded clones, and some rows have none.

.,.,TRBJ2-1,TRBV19,TGTGCCAGTAGTATAGAGGAGCTGAGCTCCTACAATGAGCAGTTCTTC,CASSIEELSSYNEQFF
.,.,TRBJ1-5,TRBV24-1,TGTGCCACCAGTGATCAAACAGGGCGGTTCAGTCAGCCCCAGCATTTT,CATSDQTGRFSQPQHF
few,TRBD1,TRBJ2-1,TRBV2,TGTGCCAGCAGACAGGGGCCGAGGTCCTACAATGAGCAGTTCTTC,CASRQGPRSYNEQFF
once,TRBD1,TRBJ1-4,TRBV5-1,TGCGCCAGCAGCTCCCGGGACAGTCATAATGGAAAACTGTTTTTT,CASSSRDSHNGKLFF
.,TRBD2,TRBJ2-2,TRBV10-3,TGTGCCAGCAAGCGGGACGTTTCGAACACCGGGGAGCTGTTTTTT,CASKRDVSNTGELFF
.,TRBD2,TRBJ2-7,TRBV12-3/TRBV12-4,TGTGCCAGCAGGGATACTAGCGGGGAGACCTACGAGCAGTACTTC,CASRDTSGETYEQYF
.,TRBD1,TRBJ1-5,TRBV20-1,TGCAGTGCTACAGGACAGGGCACTAGCAATCAGCCCCAGCATTTT,CSATGQGTSNQPQHF
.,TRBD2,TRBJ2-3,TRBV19,TGTGCCAGTAGTATCGCGGGTCGGGGGGCAGATACGCAGTATTTT,CASSIAGRGADTQYF
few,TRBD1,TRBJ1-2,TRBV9,TGTGCCAGCAGCCAAGACGGACAGGGGCTTAACTATGGCTACACCTTC,CASSQDGQGLNYGYTF
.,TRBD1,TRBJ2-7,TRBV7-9,TGTGCCAGCAAGGTCGGGGACAGGACCTACGAGCAGTACTTC,CASKVGDRTYEQYF
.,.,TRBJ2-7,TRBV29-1,TGCAGCCCCAGGGCGGGGACCTACGAGCAGTACTTC,CSPRAGTYEQYF
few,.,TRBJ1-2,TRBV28,TGTGCCAGCAGTTTAAAGGGCTGGGGGAAAATAGGCTACACCTTC,CASSLKGWGKIGYTF
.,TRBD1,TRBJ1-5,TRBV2,TGTGCCAGCACCGTATCGACAGGGAGCGGCAATCAGCCCCAGCATTTT,CASTVSTGSGNQPQHF
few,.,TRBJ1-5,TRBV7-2,TGTGCCAGCAGCTTGAAGTTCATCCGTGGGGGGCCGAATCAGCCCCAGCATTTT,CASSLKFIRGGPNQPQHF
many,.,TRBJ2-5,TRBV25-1,TGTGCCAGCAGTGAAGCCCTCCCAGAGACCCAGTACTTC,CASSEALPETQYF